The 20 T cell receptor beta chains given below trace back to one sample, sequenced in a study of cytomegalovirus exposure and HLA in healthy donors. Use of 60 Vbeta and 13 Jbeta primers characterized the PCR. Generated by immunoSEQ multiplex PCR, the TCRdb table keeps only in-frame clones and is missing some. The table includes approximately 170,000 clones, roughly 80% detected once. The source material was PBMCs. The receptors stem from a male donor in good health and CMV-seronegative.

The CDR3 sequence: CASSPGTDNSPLHF. The CDR3 DNA reads TGCGCCAGCAGCCCGGGGACAGATAATTCACCCCTCCACTTT. The V call is TRBV5-1, the J call TRBJ1-6; 7 nucleotides match TRBD1. The germline V gene has CDR1 SGHRS and CDR2 YFSETQ. Trimming cost V 4 bases and J 5 bases; bases outside gene matches: 3. This CDR3 spans 14 amino acids.

The chain combines TRBV6-1 with TRBJ1-4; 7 nucleotides line up with TRBD1. CDR1 MNHNS and CDR2 SASEGT come from the germline V gene. The CDR3 extends over 14 amino acids. V trimming: 8 bases; J trimming: 4 bases; junction bases outside the gene matches: 7. The CDR3 reads CASVQGQLNEKLFF. CDR3 sequence (DNA): TGTGCCAGCGTCCAGGGACAGCTTAATGAAAAACTGTTTTTT.

V usage is TRBV27 and J usage is TRBJ2-1; D may be TRBD1 (6 bases). The germline V gene encodes CDR1 MNHEY and CDR2 SMNVEV (reference sequence). This CDR3 comprises 14 residues. V was shortened by 6 bases and J by 8 bases, with 17 bases between the two germline ends. CDR3 loop: CASSLQGANYEQFF. Written as DNA, the CDR3 is TGTGCCAGCAGCCTACAGGGAGCGAATTATGAGCAGTTCTTC.

The chain couples TRBV19 to TRBJ2-1; D is perhaps TRBD2 (7 bases). This CDR3 has 15 amino acids. Germline V gives CDR1 LNHDA, CDR2 SQIVND (reference sequence). V was shortened by 7 bases and J by 5 bases, with 18 bases between the two germline ends. The CDR3 reads CASTWGLAANNEQFF. The CDR3 DNA is TGTGCCAGTACTTGGGGGCTAGCGGCCAACAATGAGCAGTTCTTC.

This chain uses TRBV5-1 with TRBJ2-7; 7 bases are shared with TRBD1. The CDR3 consists of 16 residues. Germline V CDR1 and CDR2: SGHRS, YFSETQ. The V and J ends lost 4 bases and 3 bases, in that order; junction bases with no gene match: 13. In DNA, the CDR3 is TGCGCCAGCAGCCGCAACCGGGACAGCGACCTCTACGAGCAGTACTTC. This gives the protein CASSRNRDSDLYEQYF.

The rearrangement joins TRBV19 to TRBJ1-1; D is undetermined. The germline gives CDR1 LNHDA, CDR2 SQIVND (reference sequence). The CDR3 contains 14 residues. The ends were cut back, 5 bases at V and 10 bases at J, with 20 bases in the middle. For the CDR3, the DNA is TGTGCCAGTAGTCTTCTTTTGGGCAGACCTGGAGCTTTCTTT. It translates to CASSLLLGRPGAFF.

The genes are TRBV29-1 and TRBJ1-1; TRBD1 aligns across 7 bases. This CDR3 region has 15 residues. Germline-derived CDR1 and CDR2 are SQVTM and ANQGSEA. With 3 bases clipped from V and 1 base from J, the junction kept 8 bases outside the gene matches. The CDR3 nucleotides read TGCAGCGTTGATTGGCCGGGACAGAAGAACACTGAAGCTTTCTTT. Its protein is CSVDWPGQKNTEAFF.

This clone has a count of ten or more. The V and J genes are TRBV4-1 and TRBJ2-3, with 8 bases aligning to TRBD2. The V gene's germline CDR1 is MGHRA and CDR2 YSYEKL. The J segment lost 6 bases and the V segment lost 4 bases, leaving 6 bases of the junction unmatched. The CDR3 spans 14 residues. The CDR3 DNA follows: TGCGCCAGCAGCCGATTAGCGGGGACGGATACGCAGTATTTT. As protein: CASSRLAGTDTQYF.

The V and J genes are TRBV2 and TRBJ2-1; 10 bases align to TRBD1. The J segment lost 8 bases and the V segment lost 1 base, leaving 5 bases of the junction unmatched. The CDR3 is 15 amino acids. Germline CDR1 and CDR2: SNHLY and FYNNEI. The CDR3 loop reads CASSEVGQGVDEQFF. The CDR3 coding sequence is TGTGCCAGCAGTGAAGTAGGACAGGGGGTCGATGAGCAGTTCTTC.

This chain connects TRBV6-5 to TRBJ2-5, with 7 bases identical to TRBD1. Germline CDR1 and CDR2: MNHEY and SVGAGI. The CDR3 runs 11 residues. Unmatched junction bases numbered 13, after V lost 10 bases and J lost 14 bases. This CDR3 is CATREGARQYF. The DNA of the CDR3 is TGTGCCACTCGAGAGGGGGCGAGACAATACTTC.

The chain carries TRBV9 and TRBJ1-1, with D tentatively TRBD1 (6 bases). The CDR3 runs to 16 residues. Germline loops: CDR1 SGDLS, CDR2 YYNGEE. Between the trimmed V and J ends, which lost 4 bases and 1 base, there was a span of 17 bases. The CDR3: CASSPSNRGGNTEAFF. The CDR3 DNA is TGTGCCAGCAGCCCCAGTAATAGGGGGGGGAACACTGAAGCTTTCTTT.

The gene calls are TRBV5-4 and TRBJ2-7, with D uncertain. Germline V gene lookup returns CDR1 SGHNT and CDR2 YYREEE (reference sequence). The CDR3 runs 12 residues. V gave up 2 bases and J gave up 5 bases, with 8 bases separating them. CDR3 protein: CASSFLADEQYF. DNA of the CDR3: TGTGCCAGCAGCTTTTTGGCAGACGAGCAGTACTTC.

This clone was picked up one time. The chain employs TRBV10-1 and TRBJ2-7; TRBD1 matches at 11 bases. This CDR3 comprises 16 residues. V was clipped by 4 bases and J by 3 bases; unmatched bases: 8. Germline CDR1 reads WNHNN; CDR2 reads SYGVQD (reference sequence). The CDR3 DNA follows: TGCGCCAGCAGTGTCAGGGACAGGGGGTATCACTACGAGCAGTACTTC. Encoded protein: CASSVRDRGYHYEQYF.

This rearrangement joins TRBV5-1 to TRBJ1-1; D is unresolved. V was shortened by 0 bases and J by 1 base, with 4 bases between the two germline ends. This CDR3 has 13 residues. Germline V gene lookup returns CDR1 SGHRS and CDR2 YFSETQ. In DNA form, the CDR3 reads TGCGCCAGCAGCTTGGCGTGGAACACTGAAGCTTTCTTT. This gives the protein CASSLAWNTEAFF.

The count of this clone is one. The gene calls are TRBV7-3 and TRBJ2-1; TRBD2 matches 13 bases. The germline V gene encodes CDR1 SGHTA and CDR2 FQGTGA. V was clipped by 3 bases and J by 6 bases; unmatched bases: 5. The CDR3 runs to 16 residues. Here the CDR3 reads CASSLMTSGRINEQFF. The CDR3 DNA reads as TGTGCCAGCAGCTTGATGACTAGCGGGAGGATCAATGAGCAGTTCTTC.

The gene calls are TRBV6-5 and TRBJ1-2; D is possibly TRBD1 (6 bases). V lost 0 bases, J lost 8 bases, and 13 bases lay in between. This CDR3 has 14 residues. The germline V gene has CDR1 MNHEY and CDR2 SVGAGI. This CDR3 reads CASSYSGAASGYTF. The CDR3 coding sequence is TGTGCCAGCAGTTACTCGGGGGCAGCGAGCGGCTACACCTTC.

DNA for the CDR3: TGTGCCAGCAGCCAAGAGGAAACTAGCGGGGGCCACAATGAGCAGTTCTTC. Amino acids: CASSQEETSGGHNEQFF. The V call is TRBV4-2, the J call TRBJ2-1, with 11 bases identical to TRBD2. Germline V gene sequence: CDR1 LGHNA, CDR2 YNFKEQ. This CDR3 spans 17 amino acids. With V trimmed by 0 bases and J by 5 bases, 6 bases remained unmatched.

This clone was counted a few times. This chain uses TRBV4-1 with TRBJ1-3; 7 nucleotides match TRBD1. The CDR3 loop spans 18 amino acids. V lost 0 bases, J lost 0 bases, and 8 bases stayed unmatched. Germline V CDR1 and CDR2: MGHRA, YSYEKL. The CDR3: CASSQDNLGGPSGNTIYF. The CDR3 nucleotides read TGCGCCAGCAGCCAAGATAACTTAGGGGGCCCCTCTGGAAACACCATATATTTT.

This clone has more than one count but fewer than ten. The chain has TRBV6-5 and TRBJ1-2, with a possible D match to TRBD1 (5 bases). Germline V gene sequence: CDR1 MNHEY, CDR2 SVGAGI. V was cut by 6 bases and J by 4 bases, with 12 bases left in between. The length of the CDR3 is 13 residues. The CDR3 sequence: CASSVTAAYGYTF. The CDR3 DNA follows: TGTGCCAGCAGCGTGACAGCAGCCTATGGCTACACCTTC.

J is TRBJ1-6 and V is TRBV6-5; no firm D call. Trimming took 4 bases from V and 10 from J, leaving 14 bases between them. CDR3 length: 14 amino acids. Germline values: CDR1 MNHEY, CDR2 SVGAGI. This CDR3 is CASSSGGSLSPLHF. Written as DNA, the CDR3 is TGTGCCAGCAGTTCGGGTGGCTCCCTATCACCCCTCCACTTT.